This TCR beta chain was profiled in a study of blood T cell repertoires in COVID-19. The overall study: Whether acute or convalescent, the COVID-19 samples came from the United States, Italy and Spain. T cells, B-cell-depleted T cells, or PBMCs supplied cDNA or gDNA.

The table lists this clone with a few counts. Authors' analysis steps: Amplifying reference gene primers gave estimates of nucleated cell counts. Sequencing used immunoSEQ multiplex PCR; TCRdb keeps in-frame clones, though not all of them. V, J and clone size derive from that table, while D and trimming were established from the DNA sequence. The repertoire consists of around 160,000 clones, with 85% to 90% occurring once and the leading ten covering about 2%. CDR3 length equals 12 residues. Germline V gives CDR1 SGHTA, CDR2 FQGTGA. V lost 5 bases and J 8 bases, leaving 10 bases between the germline ends.

The TCR sequence derives from a human donor in a cohort sampled during active COVID-19. The chain uses TRBV7-3 and TRBJ2-1, with D maybe TRBD1 (5 bases). The sequencing sample was made of peripheral blood. The CDR3 DNA is TGTGCCAGCAGCGCAGAAGGGGATGAGCAGTTCTTC. It translates to CASSAEGDEQFF.